This T cell receptor beta chain was retrieved from a study of blood T cell repertoires in COVID-19 (dated by TCRdb to 2020 to 2022). At the level of the whole study: Samples from collaborators originated in the United States, Italy and Spain and spanned both the acute and convalescent phases of COVID-19. The repertoires were made available in a free public database intended to serve as a resource for research on the immune response to SARS-CoV-2. Sample metadata almost always included a de-identified subject ID, COVID-19 status, age in years and sex. HLA class I and class II types, where available, came from metadata supplied by the sample provider rather than from assay-based typing. The samples were drawn from two sources: the first 160 participants of the ongoing ImmuneRACE study, and 1,200 or so subjects contributed by 6 global collaborators. Deeply sampled blood TCRbeta repertoires from subjects exposed to, actively infected with, or recovered from COVID-19 were included in the dataset. The prospective study material was composed of cDNA or gDNA derived from T cells, B-cell-depleted T cells, or PBMCs. Broader findings and caveats from the paper: How much clinical and demographic metadata was included differed by source and by participant, and the metadata was provided uncurated.

From the cysteine through the phenylalanine, the CDR3 covers 15 amino acids. Solely the CDR3 DNA is kept, with 45 bases framed from the first base. In regard to this clone: No antigen is known for it. No base qualities exist here, and no much larger clone lies one base off it.

TCRbeta CDR3 regions were amplified from genomic DNA using the immunoSEQ Assay, a bias-controlled multiplex PCR. The study's processing was this. The number of nucleated cells in each sample was estimated from the amplification of reference gene primers within the assay. To quantify the absolute abundance of each unique TCRbeta CDR3 rearrangement, sequence reads were collapsed and filtered. For each sample, productive Simpson clonality was calculated as the square root of Simpson's diversity index over productive rearrangements. Drawn from immuneACCESS, this table holds only the in-frame rearrangements with V and J called that TCRdb kept. Clones are partly lost; checked studies trace under half to an unresolved V gene and leave the rest unexplained. The V and J calls and clone size are taken from that table; D and trimming were inferred from the DNA. The sample includes about 160,000 clones, with 85% observed a single time. The top ten constitute 3% to 3.5% of the sample.

The collaborating institutions used their own protocols to collect whole blood in K2EDTA tubes. For TCRbeta analysis, collaborator samples were shipped as frozen whole blood, as isolated PBMCs, or as DNA extracted from either sample type. This clonotype originated in a human donor with acute or convalescent COVID-19. The donor label of this sample is uncertain. The chain is assembled from TRBV21-1 and TRBJ2-7; TRBD2 is the table's D call, not checked against the DNA. TRBV21-1 is termed a pseudogene. Sequencing was carried out using peripheral blood. The base sequence is TGTGCCAGCAGCAAAGGGGCGGCGGGGGCCTACGAGCAGTACTTC. Its amino acids are CASSKGAAGAYEQYF.